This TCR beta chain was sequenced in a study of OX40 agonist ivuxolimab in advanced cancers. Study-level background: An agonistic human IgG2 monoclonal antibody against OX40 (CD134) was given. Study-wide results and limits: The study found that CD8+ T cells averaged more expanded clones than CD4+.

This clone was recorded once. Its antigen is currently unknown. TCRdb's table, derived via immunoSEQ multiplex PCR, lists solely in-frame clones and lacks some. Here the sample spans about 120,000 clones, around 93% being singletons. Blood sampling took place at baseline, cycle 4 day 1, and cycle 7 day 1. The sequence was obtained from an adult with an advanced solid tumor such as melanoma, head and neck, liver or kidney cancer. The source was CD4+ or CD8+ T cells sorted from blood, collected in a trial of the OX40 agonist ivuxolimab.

The CDR3 sequence: CASSLNFGALHF. The CDR3 DNA reads TGTGCCAGCAGTTTAAACTTCGGGGCCCTCCACTTT. The V call is TRBV28, the J call TRBJ1-6; D not certain. CDR1 MDHEN and CDR2 SYDVKM come from the germline V gene. CDR3 length equals 12 residues. The germline V and J ends were trimmed by 2 bases and 14 bases, with 10 bases remaining between them.